These T cell receptor beta chains were read from a single sample in a study of tumour-infiltrating T cells in Burkitt lymphoma. Using immunoSEQ multiplex PCR, the repertoire was profiled, and TCRdb retains in-frame clones only, with some absent. The sample has about 7,000 clones; about a sixth are singletons. Sequencing was carried out using tumor tissue. The source is a human donor with diffuse large B-cell lymphoma. The CDR3 runs from the conserved cysteine through the conserved F or W. Fields, in order: J gene, V gene, D gene, clone size, CDR3 protein, CDR3 DNA. A D gene is named only where the DNA matches it firmly. Clone size, where shown, is once, few, many, or a class for clones that have expanded.

TRBJ1-5	TRBV21-1	.	.	CASSPPLGPQTQPQHF	TGTGCCAGCAGCCCCCCTTTGGGGCCGCAGACTCAGCCCCAGCATTTT
TRBJ2-5	TRBV27	.	.	CASRETQYF	TGTGCCAGTCGAGAGACCCAGTACTTC
TRBJ1-2	TRBV5-1	TRBD1	.	CASSPGQGARGYTF	TGCGCCAGCAGCCCCGGACAGGGGGCGCGGGGCTACACCTTC
TRBJ2-3	TRBV28	TRBD1	few	CASSSGGSLDTQYF	TGTGCCAGCAGTTCAGGGGGTTCCCTAGATACGCAGTATTTT
TRBJ2-1	TRBV6-1	.	.	CASSELSREQFF	TGTGCCAGCAGTGAATTGTCCCGTGAGCAGTTCTTC
TRBJ2-1	TRBV29-1	TRBD2	.	CSVEPRLAGGGEQFF	TGCAGCGTTGAACCGAGACTAGCGGGAGGGGGTGAGCAGTTCTTC
TRBJ2-5	TRBV21-1	.	.	CASSTRQQETQYF	TGTGCCAGCAGCACCAGACAGCAAGAGACCCAGTACTTC
TRBJ1-5	TRBV15	.	few	CATSPGRGTGNQPQHF	TGTGCCACCAGCCCTGGTAGGGGCACGGGCAATCAGCCCCAGCATTTT
TRBJ2-2	TRBV7-2	.	few	CASSLVLITGELFF	TGTGCCAGCAGCTTAGTTCTCATCACCGGGGAGCTGTTTTTT
TRBJ2-1	TRBV7-2	.	few	CASSLGRGPYNEQFF	TGTGCCAGCAGCTTGGGTAGAGGTCCCTACAATGAGCAGTTCTTC
TRBJ2-3	TRBV2	TRBD2	few	CASSSGTSSSDTQYF	TGTGCCAGCAGTTCCGGGACTAGCAGTTCAGATACGCAGTATTTT
TRBJ2-6	TRBV27	.	.	CASSPEGAGTNVLTF	TGTGCCAGCAGTCCCGAGGGTGCGGGGACCAACGTCCTGACTTTC
TRBJ1-4	TRBV30	.	.	CAWSVWEEKLFF	TGTGCCTGGAGTGTTTGGGAAGAAAAACTGTTTTTT
TRBJ2-7	TRBV19	TRBD1	.	CASSRPSGQGLYEQYF	TGTGCCAGTAGTAGACCATCGGGACAGGGTCTCTACGAGCAGTACTTC
TRBJ2-1	TRBV7-2	TRBD2	few	CASSPSGLAPNEQFF	TGTGCCAGCAGCCCTAGCGGACTAGCTCCAAATGAGCAGTTCTTC
TRBJ2-7	TRBV10-3	TRBD2	.	CAISERSAPGLDYEQYF	TGTGCCATCAGCGAGAGAAGCGCTCCGGGACTAGACTACGAGCAGTACTTC
TRBJ2-7	TRBV5-6	TRBD1	few	CASSWPGQIYEQYF	TGTGCCAGCAGCTGGCCGGGACAGATTTACGAGCAGTACTTC
TRBJ2-7	TRBV6-4	TRBD2	few	CASTSGRRASYEQYF	TGTGCCAGCACTAGCGGGAGAAGAGCCTCCTACGAGCAGTACTTC
TRBJ2-1	TRBV18	.	.	CASSQPDLEAGNEQFF	TGTGCCAGCTCCCAACCCGATCTAGAGGCGGGGAATGAGCAGTTCTTC
TRBJ2-5	TRBV5-1	TRBD1	.	CASSVPGQEVETQYF	TGCGCCAGCAGCGTCCCGGGACAGGAGGTAGAGACCCAGTACTTC
TRBJ2-7	TRBV6-6	TRBD2	.	CASSSAGGPYEQYF	TGTGCCAGCAGTTCAGCGGGAGGGCCTTACGAGCAGTACTTC
TRBJ2-1	TRBV19	TRBD2	.	CASSMGGSYNEQFF	TGTGCCAGTAGTATGGGGGGGTCCTACAATGAGCAGTTCTTC